These T cell receptor beta chains were read from a single sample in a study of early T cells in non-severe SARS-CoV-2 infection. Each CDR3 protein is one row after TCRdb ran MiXCR on the 5' RACE reads. In the table there are tens of thousands of distinct CDR3 sequences, around 12% of which are singletons. The sequences come from whole blood, collected at baseline. The receptor source for this set is an adult who was a healthcare worker with PCR-confirmed SARS-CoV-2 infection or an uninfected control (not recorded which). Each CDR3 is given with its conserved first and last residue. The D gene is left open where the match is weak. Rows may omit the clone size; those that give it use once, few, many or a size class.

J,D,size,V,CDR3,DNA
TRBJ2-7,TRBD1,few,TRBV25-1,CASSGRQGSGEQYF,TGTGCCAGCAGTGGCAGACAGGGGTCTGGCGAGCAGTACTTC
TRBJ2-5,.,few,TRBV6-6,CASNNPGNLKETQYF,TGTGCCAGCAACAACCCCGGGAACCTAAAAGAGACCCAGTACTTC
TRBJ1-2,.,many,TRBV7-9,CASSPGLYGYTF,TGTGCCAGCAGCCCGGGCCTCTATGGCTACACCTTC
TRBJ2-7,.,.,TRBV6-5,CASALSRTREQYF,TGTGCCAGCGCCCTGAGCCGTACGAGGGAGCAGTACTTC
TRBJ2-4,.,.,TRBV4-2,CASSQDLAEVEYF,TGTGCCAGCAGCCAAGATTTGGCCGAAGTGGAGTACTTC
TRBJ1-1,.,.,TRBV6-5,CASQRGGGTEAFF,TGTGCCAGCCAGAGGGGGGGAGGCACTGAAGCTTTCTTT
TRBJ2-5,.,many,TRBV9,CASSLSEAKHQETQYF,TGTGCCAGCAGCCTCAGCGAAGCCAAACACCAAGAGACCCAGTACTTC
TRBJ2-5,.,.,TRBV20-1,CSARWGAQETQYF,TGCAGTGCTAGATGGGGGGCCCAAGAGACCCAGTACTTC
TRBJ1-6,.,.,TRBV6-6,CASSQNRADSPLHF,TGTGCCAGCAGCCAAAACAGGGCTGATTCACCCCTCCACTTT
TRBJ1-1,.,.,TRBV6-5,CASSSGRTEAFF,TGTGCCAGCAGTTCCGGACGGACTGAAGCTTTCTTT
TRBJ1-1,.,many,TRBV7-9,CASSPGGSPGLNTEAFF,TGTGCCAGCAGCCCGGGGGGGTCCCCGGGATTGAACACTGAAGCTTTCTTT
TRBJ2-2,.,many,TRBV28,CASSLVWATTGELFF,TGTGCCAGCAGTTTAGTCTGGGCGACCACCGGGGAGCTGTTTTTT
TRBJ2-2,.,few,TRBV7-2,CASSLGWKANTGELFF,TGTGCCAGCAGCTTAGGGTGGAAAGCGAACACCGGGGAGCTGTTTTTT
TRBJ2-7,TRBD2,.,TRBV12-3/TRBV12-4,CASRSSGTTYEQYF,TGTGCCAGCAGATCCTCCGGGACTACGTACGAGCAGTACTTC
TRBJ1-5,.,few,TRBV4-1,CGGPGPNQPQHF,TGCGGAGGACCCGGGCCCAATCAGCCCCAGCATTTT